Sequencing of this T cell receptor beta chain was carried out in a study of shared clonotypes between healthy human individuals. CD4+ cells yielded CD45RA+ naive and CD45RA-negative memory subsets. V shed 2 bases and J shed 4 bases, with 11 bases lying between them. In germline, CDR1 is MDHEN, CDR2 SYDVKM. This CDR3 comprises 14 residues. General observations from the study: On the whole, naive subsets had larger estimated richness than memory subsets had. The naive CD4 repertoires of several donors were compared, and roughly 5% of clonotypes were shared.

In the sorted-subset replicate PCRs, 200 ng DNA, 25,000 to 30,000 T cell genomes, was used. Libraries were prepared by immunoSEQ multiplex PCR; TCRdb keeps only in-frame clonotypes and omits some of them. The sample holds approximately 620,000 clones, around 97% seen once. Turning to this clone: The antigen is undetermined.

The V and J genes are TRBV28 and TRBJ1-2; no clear D. The source is a young woman in good health. Material: naive CD4+ T cells sorted from blood. Regarding subset: CD45RA+ positively selected. The chain's CDR3 is CASSLVMVGYGYTF. The DNA of the CDR3 is TGTGCCAGCAGTTTAGTCATGGTCGGCTATGGCTACACCTTC.